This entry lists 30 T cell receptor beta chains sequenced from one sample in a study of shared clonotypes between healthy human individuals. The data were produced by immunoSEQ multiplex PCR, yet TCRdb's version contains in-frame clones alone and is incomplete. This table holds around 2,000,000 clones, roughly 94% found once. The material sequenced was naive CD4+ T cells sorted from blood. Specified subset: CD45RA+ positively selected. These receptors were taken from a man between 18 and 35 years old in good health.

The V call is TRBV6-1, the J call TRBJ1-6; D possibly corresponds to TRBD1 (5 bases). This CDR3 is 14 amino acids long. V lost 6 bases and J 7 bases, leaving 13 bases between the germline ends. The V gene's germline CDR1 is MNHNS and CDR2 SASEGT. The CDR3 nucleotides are TGTGCCAGCAGCACCGGGACGCCGAATTCACCCCTCCACTTT. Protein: CASSTGTPNSPLHF.

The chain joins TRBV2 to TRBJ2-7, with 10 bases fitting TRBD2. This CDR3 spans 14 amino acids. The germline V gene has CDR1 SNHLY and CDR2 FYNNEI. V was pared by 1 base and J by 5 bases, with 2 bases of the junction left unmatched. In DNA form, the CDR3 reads TGTGCCAGCAGTGAAGGGCTAGCGGGAGACGAGCAGTACTTC. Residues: CASSEGLAGDEQYF.

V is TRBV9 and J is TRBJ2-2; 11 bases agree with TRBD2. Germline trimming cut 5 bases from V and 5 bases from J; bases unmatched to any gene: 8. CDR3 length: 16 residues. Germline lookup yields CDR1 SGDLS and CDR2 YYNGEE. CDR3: CASSHTSGGGTGELFF. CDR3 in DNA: TGTGCCAGCAGTCACACTAGCGGGGGCGGGACCGGGGAGCTGTTTTTT.

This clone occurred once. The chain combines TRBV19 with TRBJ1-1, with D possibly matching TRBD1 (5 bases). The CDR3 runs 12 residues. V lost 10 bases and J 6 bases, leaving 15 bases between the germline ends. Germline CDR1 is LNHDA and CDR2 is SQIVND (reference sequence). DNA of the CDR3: TGTGCCACCCAGACAGACCTCCCTGAAGCTTTCTTT. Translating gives CATQTDLPEAFF.

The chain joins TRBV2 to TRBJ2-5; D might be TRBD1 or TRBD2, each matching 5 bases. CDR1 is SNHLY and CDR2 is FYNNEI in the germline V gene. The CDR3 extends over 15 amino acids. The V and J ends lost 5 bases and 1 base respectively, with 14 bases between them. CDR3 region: CASSSSGRSQETQYF. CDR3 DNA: TGTGCCAGCAGTTCGTCGGGACGGTCCCAAGAGACCCAGTACTTC.

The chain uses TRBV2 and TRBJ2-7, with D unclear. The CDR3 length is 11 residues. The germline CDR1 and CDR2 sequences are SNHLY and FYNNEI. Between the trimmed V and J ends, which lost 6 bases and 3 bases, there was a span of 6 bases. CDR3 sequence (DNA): TGTGCCAGCAGCGCCTACTACGAGCAGTACTTC. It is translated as CASSAYYEQYF. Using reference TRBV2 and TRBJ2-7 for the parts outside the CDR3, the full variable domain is EPEVTQTPSHQVTQMGQEVILRCVPISNHLYFYWYRQILGQKVEFLVSFYNNEISEKSEIFDDQFSVERPDGSNFTLKIRSTKLEDSAMYFCASSAYYEQYFGPGTRLTVT.

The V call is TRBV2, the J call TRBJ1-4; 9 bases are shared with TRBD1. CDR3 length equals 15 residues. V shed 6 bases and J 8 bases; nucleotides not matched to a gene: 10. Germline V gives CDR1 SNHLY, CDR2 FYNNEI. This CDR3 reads CASSGQGKGREKLFF. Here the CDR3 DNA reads TGTGCCAGCAGCGGACAGGGGAAGGGAAGGGAAAAACTGTTTTTT.

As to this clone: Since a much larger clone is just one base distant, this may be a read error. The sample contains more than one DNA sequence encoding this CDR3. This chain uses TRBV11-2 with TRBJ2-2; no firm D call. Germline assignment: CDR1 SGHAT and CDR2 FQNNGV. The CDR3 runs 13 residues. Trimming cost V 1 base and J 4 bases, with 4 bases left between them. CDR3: CASSLGGTGELFF. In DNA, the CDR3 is TGTGCCAGCAGCTTAGGCGGCACCGGGGAGCTGTTTTTT.

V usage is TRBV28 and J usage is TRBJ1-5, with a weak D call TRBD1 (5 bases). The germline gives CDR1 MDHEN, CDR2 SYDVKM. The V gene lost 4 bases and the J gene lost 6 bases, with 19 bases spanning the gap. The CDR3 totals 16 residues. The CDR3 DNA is TGTGCCAGCAGTTCTCTCAGGGTGGGTTTTACTCAGCCCCAGCATTTT. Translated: CASSSLRVGFTQPQHF. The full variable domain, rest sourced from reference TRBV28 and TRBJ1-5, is DVKVTQSSRYLVKRTGEKVFLECVQDMDHENMFWYRQDPGLGLRLIYFSYDVKMKEKGDIPEGYSVSREKKERFSLILESASTNQTSMYLCASSSLRVGFTQPQHFGDGTRLSIL.

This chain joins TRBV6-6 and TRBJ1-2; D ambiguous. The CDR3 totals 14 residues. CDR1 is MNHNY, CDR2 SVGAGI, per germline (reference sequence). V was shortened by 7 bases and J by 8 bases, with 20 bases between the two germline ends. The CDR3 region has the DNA TGTGCCAGCACTAAAAACGTCGTGGCAGACGGCTACACCTTC. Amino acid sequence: CASTKNVVADGYTF.

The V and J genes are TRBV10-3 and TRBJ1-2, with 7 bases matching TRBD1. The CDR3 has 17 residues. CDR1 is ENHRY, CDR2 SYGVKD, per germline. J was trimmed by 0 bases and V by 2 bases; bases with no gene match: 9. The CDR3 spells CAISEPRQGSSNYGYTF. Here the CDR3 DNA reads TGTGCCATCAGTGAGCCCCGACAGGGCTCTTCTAACTATGGCTACACCTTC.

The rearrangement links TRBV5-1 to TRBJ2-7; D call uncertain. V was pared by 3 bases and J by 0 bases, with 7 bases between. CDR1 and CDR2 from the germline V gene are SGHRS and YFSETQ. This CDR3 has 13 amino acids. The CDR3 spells CASSSGHSYEQYF. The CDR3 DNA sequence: TGCGCCAGCAGCTCGGGTCACTCCTACGAGCAGTACTTC.

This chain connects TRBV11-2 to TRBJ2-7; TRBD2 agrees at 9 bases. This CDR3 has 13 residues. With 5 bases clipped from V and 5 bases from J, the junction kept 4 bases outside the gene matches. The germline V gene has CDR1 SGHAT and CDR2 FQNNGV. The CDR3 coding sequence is TGTGCCAGCAGCCTGGGACTAGCAAACGAGCAGTACTTC. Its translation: CASSLGLANEQYF.

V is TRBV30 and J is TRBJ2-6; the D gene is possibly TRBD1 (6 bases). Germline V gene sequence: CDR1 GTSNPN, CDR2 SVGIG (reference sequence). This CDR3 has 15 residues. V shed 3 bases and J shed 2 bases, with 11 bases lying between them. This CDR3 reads CAWRAPGAGANVLTF. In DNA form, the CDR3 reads TGTGCCTGGAGGGCCCCAGGGGCTGGGGCCAACGTCCTGACTTTC.

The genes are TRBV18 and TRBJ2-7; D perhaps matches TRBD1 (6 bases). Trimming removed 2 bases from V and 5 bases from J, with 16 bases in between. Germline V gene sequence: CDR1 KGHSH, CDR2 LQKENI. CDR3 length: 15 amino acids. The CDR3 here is CASSPGAGERNEQYF. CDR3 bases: TGTGCCAGCTCACCAGGGGCAGGGGAAAGGAACGAGCAGTACTTC.

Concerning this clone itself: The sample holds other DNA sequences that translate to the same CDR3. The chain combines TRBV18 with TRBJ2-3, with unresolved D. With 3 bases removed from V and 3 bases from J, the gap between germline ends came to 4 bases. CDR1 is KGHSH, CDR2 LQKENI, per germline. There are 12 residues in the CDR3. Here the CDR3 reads CASSPVTDTQYF. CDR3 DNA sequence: TGTGCCAGCTCACCCGTGACAGATACGCAGTATTTT.

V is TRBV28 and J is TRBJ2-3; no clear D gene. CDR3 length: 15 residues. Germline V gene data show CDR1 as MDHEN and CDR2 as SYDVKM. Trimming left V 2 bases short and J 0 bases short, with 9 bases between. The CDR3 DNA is TGTGCCAGCAGTTTACTTAACCCCAGCACAGATACGCAGTATTTT. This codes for CASSLLNPSTDTQYF.

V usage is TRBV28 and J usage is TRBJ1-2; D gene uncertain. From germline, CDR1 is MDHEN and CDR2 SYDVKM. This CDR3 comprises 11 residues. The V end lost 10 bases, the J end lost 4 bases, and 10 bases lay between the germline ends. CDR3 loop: CAITRGYGYTF. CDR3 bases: TGTGCCATTACCCGAGGCTATGGCTACACCTTC.

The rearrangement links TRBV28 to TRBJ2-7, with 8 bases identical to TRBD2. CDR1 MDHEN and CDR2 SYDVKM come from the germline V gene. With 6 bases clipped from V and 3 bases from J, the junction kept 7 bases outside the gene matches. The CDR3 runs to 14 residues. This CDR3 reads CASSSPGLVYEQYF. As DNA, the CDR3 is TGTGCCAGCAGCTCTCCGGGACTAGTCTACGAGCAGTACTTC.

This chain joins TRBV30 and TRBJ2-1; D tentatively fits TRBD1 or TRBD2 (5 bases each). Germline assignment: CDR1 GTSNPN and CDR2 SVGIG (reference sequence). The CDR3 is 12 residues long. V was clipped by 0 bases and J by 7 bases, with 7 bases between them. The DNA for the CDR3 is TGTGCCTGGAGTGTCGGGGCGAATGAGCAGTTCTTC. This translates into CAWSVGANEQFF. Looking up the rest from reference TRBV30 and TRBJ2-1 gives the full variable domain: SQTIHQWPATLVQPVGSPLSLECTVEGTSNPNLYWYRQAAGRGLQLLFYSVGIGQISSEVPQNLSASRPQDRQFILSSKKLLLSDSGFYLCAWSVGANEQFFGPGTRLTVL.

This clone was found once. CDR3 protein: CATDPGSSYNSPLHF. Written as DNA, the CDR3 is TGTGCCACCGACCCAGGCTCCTCCTATAATTCACCCCTCCACTTT. The chain couples TRBV10-3 to TRBJ1-6; D uncertain. The CDR3 totals 15 residues. Germline V lookup: CDR1 ENHRY, CDR2 SYGVKD. Trimming pared 10 bases from V and 0 bases from J, leaving 13 bases between.

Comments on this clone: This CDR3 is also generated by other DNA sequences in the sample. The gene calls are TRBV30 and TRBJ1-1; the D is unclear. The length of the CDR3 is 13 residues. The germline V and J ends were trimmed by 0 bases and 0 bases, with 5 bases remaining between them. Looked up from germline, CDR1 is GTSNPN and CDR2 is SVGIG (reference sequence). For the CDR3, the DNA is TGTGCCTGGAGTGTACGGATGAACACTGAAGCTTTCTTT. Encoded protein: CAWSVRMNTEAFF.

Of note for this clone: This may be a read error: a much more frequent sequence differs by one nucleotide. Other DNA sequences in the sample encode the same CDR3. The CDR3: CASSPGTVNEKLFF. The CDR3 DNA sequence: TGTGCCAGCTCACCCGGGACGGTTAATGAAAAACTGTTTTTT. V gene TRBV18 combines with J gene TRBJ1-4; tentatively, D is TRBD1 (5 bases). The germline CDR1 and CDR2 sequences are KGHSH and LQKENI. Between the trimmed V and J ends, which lost 3 bases and 4 bases, there was a span of 9 bases. This CDR3 is built from 14 residues.

The CDR3 DNA reads TGTGCCAGCAGCTTGGTCAAGGGGACCTACGAGCAGTACTTC. It yields the protein CASSLVKGTYEQYF. V gene TRBV5-4 combines with J gene TRBJ2-7; maybe TRBD1 (5 bases). Per germline, CDR1 SGHNT and CDR2 YYREEE (reference sequence). Trimming took off 0 bases at V and 2 bases at J, with 9 bases between the two ends. The CDR3 is 14 amino acids.

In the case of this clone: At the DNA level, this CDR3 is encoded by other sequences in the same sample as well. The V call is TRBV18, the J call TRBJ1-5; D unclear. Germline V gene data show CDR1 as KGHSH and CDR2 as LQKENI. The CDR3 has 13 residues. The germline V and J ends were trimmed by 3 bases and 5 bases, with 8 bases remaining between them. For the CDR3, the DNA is TGTGCCAGCTCACCCGGCGGAGATCAGCCCCAGCATTTT. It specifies CASSPGGDQPQHF.

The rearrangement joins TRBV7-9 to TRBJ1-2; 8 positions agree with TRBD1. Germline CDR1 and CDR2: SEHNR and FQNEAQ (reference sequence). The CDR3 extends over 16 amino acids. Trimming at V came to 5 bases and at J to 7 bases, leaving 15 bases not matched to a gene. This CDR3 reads CASSPSSGTGSSGYTF. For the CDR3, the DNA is TGTGCCAGCAGCCCTTCATCCGGGACAGGCTCTTCTGGCTACACCTTC.

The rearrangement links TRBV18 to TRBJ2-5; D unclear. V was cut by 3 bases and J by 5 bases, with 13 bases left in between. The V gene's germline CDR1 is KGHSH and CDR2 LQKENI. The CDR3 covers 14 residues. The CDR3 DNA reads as TGTGCCAGCTCACCTCATTTAACTGGGGAGACCCAGTACTTC. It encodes CASSPHLTGETQYF.

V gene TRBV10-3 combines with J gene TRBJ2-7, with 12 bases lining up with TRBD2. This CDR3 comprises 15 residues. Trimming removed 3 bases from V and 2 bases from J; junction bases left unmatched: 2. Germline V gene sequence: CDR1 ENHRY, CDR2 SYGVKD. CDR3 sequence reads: CAISDTSGGPYEQYF. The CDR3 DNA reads TGTGCCATCAGTGACACTAGCGGGGGGCCCTACGAGCAGTACTTC.

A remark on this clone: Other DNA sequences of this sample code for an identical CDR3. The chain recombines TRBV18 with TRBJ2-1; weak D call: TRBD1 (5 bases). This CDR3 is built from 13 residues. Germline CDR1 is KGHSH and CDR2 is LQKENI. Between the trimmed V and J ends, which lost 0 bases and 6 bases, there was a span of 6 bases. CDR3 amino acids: CASSPPQGNEQFF. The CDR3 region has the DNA TGTGCCAGCTCACCACCTCAGGGCAATGAGCAGTTCTTC.

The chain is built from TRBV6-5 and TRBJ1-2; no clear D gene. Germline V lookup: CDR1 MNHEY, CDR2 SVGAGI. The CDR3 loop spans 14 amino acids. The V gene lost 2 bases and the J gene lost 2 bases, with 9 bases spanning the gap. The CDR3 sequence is CASSYRTDNYGYTF. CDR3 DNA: TGTGCCAGCAGTTACCGAACAGACAACTATGGCTACACCTTC.